This T cell receptor beta chain is from a study of cytomegalovirus exposure and HLA in healthy donors. Per the germline V gene, CDR1 is KGHSH and CDR2 is LQKENI. The CDR3 is 16 residues long. After removal of 3 bases from V and 5 bases from J, the junction contained 10 bases not matched to a gene. Healthy bone marrow donors supplied every sample. With 60 Vbeta and 13 Jbeta primers, the PCR was carried out. Profiled with immunoSEQ multiplex PCR; TCRdb holds only in-frame clones, not every one. In the table there are roughly 150,000 clones, roughly 80% of which are singletons. A single count supports this clone.

The sample comprised PBMCs. J is TRBJ1-1 and V is TRBV18, with 9 bases fitting TRBD1. The origin of this receptor is a man between 18 and 35 years old in good health and CMV-seropositive. CDR3 in DNA: TGTGCCAGCTCACCCCTACTGACAGGGGGGGAAACTGAAGCTTTCTTT. Its translation is CASSPLLTGGETEAFF.